This is a list of T cell receptor beta chains from one sample in a study of T cell repertoires in cytomegalovirus infection. Their specific antigens are unknown. TCRdb re-derived calls from the reads in MiXCR, one entry per CDR3 protein. The sample contains about 740,000 distinct CDR3 sequences, around 35% of which appear only once. The starting material was cultured PBMCs, obtained from culture after CMV antigen stimulation. Every receptor here comes from a human donor in good health (CMV status not recorded). Some clones in this sample may be carry-over from other donors' samples. CDR3s leave out the opening cysteine and the closing phenylalanine or tryptophan.

TRBV6-6 | ASSPDLYLYEQY
TRBV5-1 | ASSLDSHMNTEAF
TRBV4-3 | ASSNGPPPADEQF
TRBV28 | ASSLARAGAYTDTQY
TRBV29-1 | SVRPGAAYNEQF
TRBV7-2 | ASSLRSGAREQY
TRBV7-9 | ASSKQDRLNTQY
TRBV6-5 | ASSTGTGNEQY
TRBV5-1 | ASRSPVDTQY
TRBV27 | ASTQGQGSPHYEQY
TRBV7-8 | ASSLAAGAGNEQF
TRBV10-3 | AISALRSEQF
TRBV29-1 | SVSGGLGETQY
TRBV2 | ASSEKDRPT
TRBV5-1 | ASSSRPAETQY
TRBV6-2/TRBV6-3 | ASSYSRRTSGGYAYEQY
TRBV19 | ASSIRRGYEQY
TRBV7-9 | ASSGGLDGPTGELF
TRBV4-1 | ASSQDIRFAYEQY
TRBV12-3/TRBV12-4 | ASSRDGRGAF
TRBV27 | ASSPTTGSYEQY
TRBV6-6 | ASSQLGPRGNQPQH
TRBV7-9 | ASSAGTGSNYGYT
TRBV5-5 | ASSESSSLGNTIY
TRBV7-9 | ASSSLPRLALVGEQF
TRBV7-9 | ASSSLEEVLTDTQY
TRBV19 | ASSNWRTSYNEQF
TRBV10-3 | AISESWRTGRYEQY
TRBV5-4 | ASSAGENTDTQY
TRBV7-9 | ASTLGRVRAGELF
TRBV10-3 | AISPAGVVETQY
TRBV7-9 | ASTSSGGLGQYEQY
TRBV4-3 | ASSQEWGRYEQY
TRBV6-1 | ASSLKQGAWGDQPQH
TRBV2 | ASSVFRVGNQPQH
TRBV7-2 | ASSLGGTAGETQY
TRBV7-2 | ASSSYSMIDEQF
TRBV5-6 | ASSLGTGEGNTQY
TRBV7-9 | ASSPGPSYNEQF
TRBV7-2 | ASSSDRAVTYEQY
TRBV7-1 | ASSPRGTGVHEQF
TRBV7-8 | ASSLVGVAGQPQH
TRBV3-1 | ASSQGGVSYEQY
TRBV25-1 | ASSLQGVETQY
TRBV20-1 | SAKDRARTGELF
TRBV12-3/TRBV12-4 | ASCSRGTQPQH
TRBV12-3/TRBV12-4 | ASRPIGHEQF
TRBV20-1 | SARDPRLNGELF
TRBV4-1 | ASQRVGGRDGYT
TRBV18 | ASSPRRESSGANVLT
TRBV6-6 | ASSYSGQNEQY
TRBV28 | ASSPRTGLNYGYT
TRBV6-1 | ASSSLAGVYNEQF
TRBV7-2 | ASSLAGGASGYT